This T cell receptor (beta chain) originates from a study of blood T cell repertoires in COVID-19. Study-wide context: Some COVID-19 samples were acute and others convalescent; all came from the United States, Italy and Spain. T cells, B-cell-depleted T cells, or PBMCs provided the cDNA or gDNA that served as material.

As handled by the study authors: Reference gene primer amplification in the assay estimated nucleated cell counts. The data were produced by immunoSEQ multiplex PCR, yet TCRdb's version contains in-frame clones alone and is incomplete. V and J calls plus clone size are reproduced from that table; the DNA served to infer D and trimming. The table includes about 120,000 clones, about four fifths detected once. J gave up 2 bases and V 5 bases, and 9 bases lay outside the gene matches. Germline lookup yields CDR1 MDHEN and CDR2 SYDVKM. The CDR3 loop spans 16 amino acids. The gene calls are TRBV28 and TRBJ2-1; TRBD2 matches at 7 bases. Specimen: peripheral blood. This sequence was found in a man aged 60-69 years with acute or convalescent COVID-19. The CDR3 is CASSPPSSGPYNEQFF. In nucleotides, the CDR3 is TGTGCCAGCAGTCCCCCCTCTAGCGGTCCCTACAATGAGCAGTTCTTC.